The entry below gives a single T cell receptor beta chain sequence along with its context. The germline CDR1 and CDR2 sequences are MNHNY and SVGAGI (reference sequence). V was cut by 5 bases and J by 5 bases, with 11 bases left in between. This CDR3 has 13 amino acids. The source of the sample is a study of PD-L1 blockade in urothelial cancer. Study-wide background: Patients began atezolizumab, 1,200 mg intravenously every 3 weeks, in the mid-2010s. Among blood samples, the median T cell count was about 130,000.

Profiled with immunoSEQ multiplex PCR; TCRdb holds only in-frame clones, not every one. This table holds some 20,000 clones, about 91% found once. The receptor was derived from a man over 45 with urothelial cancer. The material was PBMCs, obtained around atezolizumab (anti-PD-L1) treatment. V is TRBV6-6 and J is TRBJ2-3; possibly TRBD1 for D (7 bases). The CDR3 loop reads CASSRQGGDTQYF. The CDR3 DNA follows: TGTGCCAGCAGTAGGCAGGGGGGAGATACGCAGTATTTT.